This T cell receptor beta chain was retrieved from a study of a mutant IDH1 vaccine in newly diagnosed glioma. Overall study: Of the patients given treatment, roughly 60% were male and 37.5% were female, and a mean age of roughly 40 years was recorded. Broader study findings: Seemingly, pseudoprogression had no relation to changes in the top peripheral T cell clonotypes.

The CDR3 runs 16 residues. Germline V CDR1 and CDR2: LNHDA, SQIVND (reference sequence). V dropped 5 bases and J dropped 2; count of bases not matched to a gene: 9. Profiled with immunoSEQ multiplex PCR; TCRdb holds only in-frame clones, not every one. The table shows fewer than 50,000 clones, with roughly 92% occurring only once. Time point of the sample: baseline, week 1 (first vaccination visit). Specified treatment: pre-vaccination baseline after standard-of-care therapy. Donors' newly diagnosed IDH1-mutant WHO grade 3 or 4 astrocytomas lacked nuclear ATRX. In regard to this clone: Its antigen is still unknown.

Sample: PBMCs, taken from a glioma patient treated with radiotherapy, temozolomide or both. This receptor was identified in a man between 18 and 35 years old with glioma. The chain joins TRBV19 to TRBJ2-7; 10 positions match TRBD2. This CDR3 is CASSAQIAGGTYEQYF. Written as DNA, the CDR3 is TGTGCCAGTAGTGCCCAAATAGCGGGAGGTACCTACGAGCAGTACTTC.